The entry below describes one T cell receptor (beta chain). There is no known antigen for this receptor. No much larger clonotype is one base removed from it; base qualities were not supplied. Collaborating institutions collected whole blood in K2EDTA tubes following their own protocols. For TCRbeta analysis, collaborators shipped samples in one of three forms: frozen whole blood, isolated PBMCs, or DNA extracted from either of those sample types. CDR1 LGHDT and CDR2 YNNKEL are derived from the germline V gene (reference sequence). The CDR3, cysteine through phenylalanine, is 15 amino acids long. The read is trimmed to its CDR3 DNA, 45 bases read in frame from base 1. Trimming removed 7 bases from V and 3 bases from J, leaving 16 bases between the germline ends. The record originates from a study of blood T cell repertoires in COVID-19 (dated by TCRdb to the early 2020s). About the investigation overall: Collaborator samples came from the United States, Italy and Spain and covered acute and convalescent phases of COVID-19. The material from the prospective study consisted of cDNA or gDNA derived from T cells, B-cell-depleted T cells, or PBMCs. The dataset comprised deeply sampled blood TCRbeta repertoires from subjects exposed to, actively infected with, or recovered from COVID-19. The repertoires were released in a freely available public database intended as a resource for research on the immune response to SARS-CoV-2. Samples came from the ongoing ImmuneRACE study (first 160 participants) plus 1,254 subjects from 6 global collaborators. The sample metadata nearly always contained a de-identified subject ID, COVID-19 status, age in years and sex. Where available, HLA class I and class II types were obtained from metadata supplied by the sample provider rather than from assay-based typing.

The immunoSEQ Assay, a bias-controlled multiplex PCR, was used to amplify TCRbeta CDR3 regions from genomic DNA. The authors' pipeline ran thus. The number of nucleated cells in each sample was estimated from the amplification of reference gene primers within the assay. To quantify the absolute abundance of each unique TCRbeta CDR3 rearrangement, sequence reads were collapsed and filtered. Productive Simpson clonality was computed per sample as the square root of Simpson's diversity index over productive rearrangements. TCRdb mirrors the immuneACCESS table, restricted to in-frame sequences. Some clones are absent from its copies; in checked studies, under half trace to an unresolved V gene, and the reason for the others is unknown. V, J and clone size are those of that table, while D and trimming were read from the DNA. The sample table contains 65,000 to 90,000 clones; only one count was recorded for around 87% of them. Around 9.9% of the sample is in the top ten clones.

Findings and caveats that apply to the study as a whole: The quantity of clinical and demographic metadata differed by source and by participant and was supplied without curation.

This clonotype was obtained from a woman younger than 35 with acute or convalescent COVID-19. Recombination linked TRBV3-1 (or the pseudogene TRBV3-2) to TRBJ1-5; too little of a D gene remains to name it. The material sequenced was peripheral blood. Read as DNA, the sequence is TGTGCCAGCACCCCAAGTTTGCTAATCAATCAGCCCCAGCATTTT. This codes for CASTPSLLINQPQHF.